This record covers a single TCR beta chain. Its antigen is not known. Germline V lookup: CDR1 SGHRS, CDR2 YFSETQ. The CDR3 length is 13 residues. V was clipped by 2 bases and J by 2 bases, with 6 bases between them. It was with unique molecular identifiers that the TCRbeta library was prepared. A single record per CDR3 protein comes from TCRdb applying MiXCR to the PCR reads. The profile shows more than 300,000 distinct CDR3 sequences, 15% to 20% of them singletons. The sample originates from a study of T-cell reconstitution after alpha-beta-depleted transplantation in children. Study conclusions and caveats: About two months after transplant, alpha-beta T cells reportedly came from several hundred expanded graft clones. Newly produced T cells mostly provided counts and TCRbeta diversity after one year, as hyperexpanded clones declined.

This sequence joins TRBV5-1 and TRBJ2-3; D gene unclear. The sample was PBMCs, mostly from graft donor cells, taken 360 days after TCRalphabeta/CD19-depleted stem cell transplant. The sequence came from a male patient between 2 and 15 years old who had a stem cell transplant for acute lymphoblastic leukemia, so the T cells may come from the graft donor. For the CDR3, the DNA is TGCGCCAGCAGCTTTAACCCCACAGATACGCAGTATTTT. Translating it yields CASSFNPTDTQYF.